The subject of this entry is one T cell receptor (beta chain). Its antigen is not identified. This sample is part of a study of shared clonotypes between healthy human individuals. Whole-study results and caveats: Clonotypes not shared had lower generation probabilities than those common to all four donors.

TCRdb's copy holds only in-frame clones and misses some; the assay was immunoSEQ multiplex PCR. The data contain 2 million to 2.5 million clones, around 90% of them singletons. The donor population consisted of healthy HIV-negative adults with no recent acute infections or vaccinations. The split of CD4+ cells yielded CD45RA+ naive and CD45RA-negative memory subsets. This sequence originates from a man between 18 and 29 years old in good health. Some clones in this sample may be carry-over from other donors' samples. Sequenced material: naive CD4+ T cells from PBMCs. The subset here: CD45RA+ positively selected.

The CDR3 DNA is TGTGCCAGCAGTGGCCGGGACAGGGGATTCGACGAGCAGTACTTC. Its protein product is CASSGRDRGFDEQYF. The rearrangement links TRBV6-1 to TRBJ2-7; TRBD1 agrees at 10 bases. Germline CDR1 reads MNHNS; CDR2 reads SASEGT. The CDR3 length is 15 residues. With 4 bases clipped from V and 5 bases from J, the junction kept 8 bases outside the gene matches.